This entry describes one TCR beta chain. The sample originates from a study of blood T cell repertoires in COVID-19. At the level of the study: There were acute and convalescent COVID-19 samples, and they came from the United States, Italy and Spain. Sources were T cells, B-cell-depleted T cells, or PBMCs; the material itself was cDNA or gDNA.

J was trimmed by 3 bases and V by 7 bases; bases with no gene match: 8. CDR3 length: 17 residues. CDR1 is LNHDA and CDR2 is SQIVND in the germline V gene (reference sequence). In the authors' methods: Amplification from reference gene primers served as the basis for estimated nucleated cell counts. Produced via immunoSEQ multiplex PCR; TCRdb's table is partial and in-frame only. V, J and clone size are taken as reported in that table, and D and trimming were inferred from the DNA itself. The repertoire holds approximately 300,000 clones, about 90% seen once, with roughly 6.7% in the top ten. The clonotype originates from a man between 18 and 35 years old who had recovered from COVID-19. Specimen: peripheral blood. The rearrangement joins TRBV19 to TRBJ2-1, with 14 bases identical to TRBD2. In DNA, the CDR3 is TGTGCCAGTACCTCCGTGGGGACTAGCGGGAGCTACAATGAGCAGTTCTTC. Protein: CASTSVGTSGSYNEQFF.